This T cell receptor beta chain is from a study of untreated major depressive disorder. Study conclusions and caveats: TRBV25-01 and TRBV02-01 usage differences were not statistically significant. TRBV05-01 (Vbeta 5.1) usage was higher in CD4+ T cells of depressed patients than controls.

The table came from immunoSEQ multiplex PCR; TCRdb's copy has only in-frame clones and leaves some out. The table records just over 20,000 clones, 70% to 90% of them present only once. Every participant had European ancestry. Trimming at V came to 5 bases and at J to 4 bases, leaving 2 bases not matched to a gene. Germline CDR1 is MNHNY and CDR2 is SVGAGI (reference sequence). This CDR3 spans 13 amino acids. Points on this clone: Antigen specificity is unknown.

Source material: CD4+ T cells from PBMCs. J is TRBJ2-1 and V is TRBV6-6, with TRBD1 matching 7 bases. The clonotype was recovered from a woman aged 25 to 45 in good health. CDR3 in amino acids: CASSNRGYNEQFF. CDR3 sequence (DNA): TGTGCCAGCAGTAACAGGGGTTACAATGAGCAGTTCTTC.